This section outlines one T cell receptor beta chain sequence together with its context. Using immunoSEQ multiplex PCR, the repertoire was profiled, and TCRdb retains in-frame clones only, with some absent. This table has fewer than 75,000 clones, approximately 80% appearing once. Germline CDR1 is ENHRY and CDR2 is SYGVKD. This CDR3 contains 13 residues. V lost 4 bases, J lost 4 bases, and 10 bases lay in between. The record originates from a study of PD-L1 blockade in urothelial cancer. The clonotype was recovered from a man between 65 and 85 years old with urothelial cancer. The source material was PBMCs, sampled around atezolizumab (anti-PD-L1) treatment. The rearrangement links TRBV10-3 to TRBJ2-5, with unresolved D. The CDR3 here is CAISGYAGETQYF. The CDR3, as DNA: TGTGCCATCAGTGGTTACGCAGGAGAGACCCAGTACTTC.